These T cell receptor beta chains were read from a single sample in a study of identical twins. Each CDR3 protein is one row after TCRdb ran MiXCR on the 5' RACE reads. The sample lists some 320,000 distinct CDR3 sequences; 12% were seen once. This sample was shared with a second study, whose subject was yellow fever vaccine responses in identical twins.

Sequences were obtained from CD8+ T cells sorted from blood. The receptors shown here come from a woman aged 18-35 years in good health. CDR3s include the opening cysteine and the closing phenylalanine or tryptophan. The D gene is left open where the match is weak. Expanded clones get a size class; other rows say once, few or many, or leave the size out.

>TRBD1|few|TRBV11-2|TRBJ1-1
CASSPNQGQGDTEAFF
TGTGCCAGCAGCCCGAACCAGGGACAGGGGGACACTGAAGCTTTCTTT
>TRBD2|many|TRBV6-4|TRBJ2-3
CASSPGVAGGPSTDTQYF
TGTGCCAGCAGTCCAGGCGTAGCGGGGGGGCCGAGCACAGATACGCAGTATTTT
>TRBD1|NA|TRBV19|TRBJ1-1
CASKDRVITEAFF
TGTGCCAGTAAGGACAGGGTGATCACTGAAGCTTTCTTT
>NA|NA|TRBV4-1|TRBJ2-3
CASSQDLAGDTDTQYF
TGCGCCAGCAGCCAAGATCTGGCAGGGGACACAGATACGCAGTATTTT
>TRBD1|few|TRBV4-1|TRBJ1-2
CASSQDIRGYGYTF
TGCGCCAGCAGCCAAGATATCAGGGGGTATGGCTACACCTTC
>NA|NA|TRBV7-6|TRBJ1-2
CASSPERAGDGYTF
TGTGCCAGCAGCCCCGAACGAGCAGGGGATGGCTACACCTTC
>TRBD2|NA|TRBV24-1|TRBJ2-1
CATSDGLAGGGNEQFF
TGTGCCACCAGTGACGGACTAGCGGGAGGTGGTAATGAGCAGTTCTTC
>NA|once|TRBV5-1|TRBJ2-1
CASGVSPYNEQFF
TGCGCCAGCGGAGTTTCACCTTACAATGAGCAGTTCTTC
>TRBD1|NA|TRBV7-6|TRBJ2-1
CASSSEALGQGGYNEQFF
TGTGCCAGCAGCTCTGAGGCCCTGGGACAGGGCGGCTACAATGAGCAGTTCTTC
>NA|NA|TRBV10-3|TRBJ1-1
CAISEANEAFF
TGTGCCATCTCCGAAGCGAACGAAGCTTTCTTT
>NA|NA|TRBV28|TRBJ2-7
CASNFRGSYEQYF
TGTGCCAGCAATTTTAGAGGCTCCTACGAGCAGTACTTC